This TCR beta chain was profiled in a study of control samples from healthy donors and cancer patients. This table comes from immunoSEQ multiplex PCR, and its TCRdb copy is limited to in-frame clones, with some not included. The profile shows 120,000 or so clones, around 86% of them singletons. The germline gives CDR1 MNHEY, CDR2 SVGEGT. The CDR3 is made up of 13 amino acids. The V segment lost 1 base and the J segment 7 bases; nucleotides outside the gene matches: 3. This chain joins TRBV6-2 or TRBV6-3 and TRBJ2-5, with 7 bases matching TRBD2. The sequencing input was blood. The origin of this receptor is a man in his forties in good health. This CDR3 reads CASSYFGEGTQYF. CDR3 nucleotides: TGTGCCAGCAGTTACTTCGGGGAGGGGACCCAGTACTTC.